This passage covers 27 T cell receptor beta chains from one sample sequenced in a study of blood T cell repertoires in COVID-19. The method was immunoSEQ multiplex PCR; TCRdb's version includes in-frame clones alone and lacks a portion of them. The profile shows 200,000 or so clones, about 80% of them singletons. The sample taken for sequencing was PBMCs or T cells enriched from blood (not recorded which). The receptor source for this set is a man in his sixties who had recovered from COVID-19.

This chain joins TRBV7-2 and TRBJ2-7; 9 bases match TRBD2. The CDR3 is 17 amino acids. The germline V gene has CDR1 SGHTA and CDR2 FQGNSA. Trimming took 4 bases from V and 2 from J; bases not matched to a gene: 12. The CDR3 DNA is TGTGCCAGCAGCTCCTCGGGTTTAGCGGGGGACCCCTACGAGCAGTACTTC. It translates to CASSSSGLAGDPYEQYF. Complete variable domain (other parts from reference TRBV7-2 and TRBJ2-7): GAGVSQSPSNKVTEKGKDVELRCDPISGHTALYWYRQSLGQGLEFLIYFQGNSAPDKSGLPSDRFSAERTGGSVSTLTIQRTQQEDSAVYLCASSSSGLAGDPYEQYFGPGTRLTVT.

The chain is built from TRBV5-1 and TRBJ1-1; D possibly corresponds to TRBD1 (5 bases). Trimming left V 1 base short and J 10 bases short, with 14 bases between. From germline, CDR1 is SGHRS and CDR2 YFSETQ. This CDR3 comprises 13 residues. For the CDR3, the DNA is TGCGCCAGCAGCTTGCAGGGTTCTCCGGCAGCTTTCTTT. Translating it yields CASSLQGSPAAFF.

The chain recombines TRBV19 with TRBJ1-5; 9 bases fit TRBD1. Germline lookup yields CDR1 LNHDA and CDR2 SQIVND (reference sequence). Losses at the gene ends were 6 bases for V and 7 bases for J; bases not matched to a gene: 10. The CDR3 is 15 residues long. Written as DNA, the CDR3 is TGTGCCAGTAGCCCCGGGACAGGGCCAAGGCAGCCCCAGCATTTT. Encoded protein: CASSPGTGPRQPQHF.

The V gene is TRBV19, the J gene TRBJ2-7, with TRBD1 identical over 9 bases. Germline CDR1 is LNHDA and CDR2 is SQIVND (reference sequence). The length of the CDR3 is 16 residues. V shed 5 bases, J shed 4 bases, and the junction held 12 bases outside the gene matches. This CDR3 reads CASSPTGTGQSYEQYF. As DNA, the CDR3 is TGTGCCAGTAGTCCTACCGGGACAGGGCAGTCGTACGAGCAGTACTTC.

This chain joins TRBV11-3 and TRBJ2-1; TRBD2 agrees at 7 bases. J gave up 9 bases and V 0 bases, and 14 bases lay outside the gene matches. The CDR3 has 17 residues. Germline values: CDR1 SGHNT, CDR2 YENEEA. The CDR3 here is CASSLEGLAAGISEQFF. CDR3 DNA: TGTGCCAGCAGCTTAGAGGGGCTAGCGGCGGGGATCAGTGAGCAGTTCTTC.

In its sample, this clone was seen many times. The CDR3 is CASSPRGGFSGSPLHF. The CDR3 region has the DNA TGTGCCAGTAGCCCCCGTGGGGGGTTTAGCGGTTCACCCCTCCACTTT. This chain joins TRBV19 and TRBJ1-6; D possibly corresponds to TRBD1 (5 bases). This CDR3 is built from 16 residues. Germline V CDR1 and CDR2: LNHDA, SQIVND (reference sequence). V lost 6 bases to trimming and J lost 9 bases, with 21 bases between them.

The rearrangement joins TRBV7-8 to TRBJ2-3, with D possibly matching TRBD1 (5 bases). V was pared by 1 base and J by 0 bases, with 8 bases between. CDR3 size: 15 residues. Germline CDR1 is SGHVS and CDR2 is FQNEAQ. This chain's CDR3 is CASSLVDSSTDTQYF. CDR3 in DNA: TGTGCCAGCAGCTTAGTTGACAGCAGCACAGATACGCAGTATTTT.

J is TRBJ2-7 and V is TRBV3-1 (or the pseudogene TRBV3-2); D perhaps matches TRBD1 (5 bases). From germline, CDR1 is LGHDT and CDR2 YNNKEL (reference sequence). This CDR3 region has 16 residues. V lost 3 bases, J lost 5 bases, and 20 bases lay in between. The CDR3 sequence is CASSHLRGQGGNEQYF. The CDR3, as DNA: TGTGCCAGCAGCCACTTAAGGGGTCAGGGCGGCAACGAGCAGTACTTC.

This chain's CDR3 is CASSHGGITGNTIYF. CDR3 nucleotides: TGTGCCAGCAGCCATGGCGGAATTACTGGAAACACCATATATTTT. This chain connects TRBV3-1 (or the pseudogene TRBV3-2) to TRBJ1-3, with D hard to call. V was pared by 3 bases and J by 2 bases, with 11 bases between. CDR3 length: 15 amino acids. Germline V gene data show CDR1 as LGHDT and CDR2 as YNNKEL (reference sequence).

This rearrangement joins TRBV2 to TRBJ1-2, with 8 bases aligning to TRBD1. V was pared by 6 bases and J by 8 bases, with 14 bases of the junction left unmatched. The germline gives CDR1 SNHLY, CDR2 FYNNEI. There are 15 residues in the CDR3. In DNA, the CDR3 is TGTGCCAGCAGCTGGCTCGGGACAGGCGGCATGGGCTACACCTTC. This translates into CASSWLGTGGMGYTF.

The chain links TRBV4-2 to TRBJ1-5; the D gene is possibly TRBD1 (5 bases). This CDR3 contains 15 residues. Germline CDR1 is LGHNA and CDR2 is YNFKEQ. Trimming pared 0 bases from V and 13 bases from J, leaving 19 bases between. Written as DNA, the CDR3 is TGTGCCAGCAGCCAAGATCGGCGCAGGGAGGCCCCGCAGCATTTT. Protein: CASSQDRRREAPQHF.

This clone showed up just a few times. The chain recombines TRBV3-1 (or the pseudogene TRBV3-2) with TRBJ2-7; D possibly corresponds to TRBD1 (6 bases). Germline V gene data show CDR1 as LGHDT and CDR2 as YNNKEL (reference sequence). The CDR3 loop spans 14 amino acids. The germline V and J ends were trimmed by 3 bases and 0 bases, with 9 bases remaining between them. CDR3 DNA sequence: TGTGCCAGCAGCCATGTGGACAGCTCCTACGAGCAGTACTTC. Translation: CASSHVDSSYEQYF.

This clone was observed a handful of times. The chain has TRBV7-2 and TRBJ2-2, with unresolved D. Trimming shortened V by 6 bases and J by 1 base, and 9 bases separated the two germline ends. The CDR3 sequence is 14 residues long. CDR1 and CDR2 (germline): SGHTA, FQGNSA. The CDR3 DNA is TGTGCCAGCAGAAAAAGGAGGAACACCGGGGAGCTGTTTTTT. Protein: CASRKRRNTGELFF. Full variable domain (remainder filled in from reference TRBV7-2 and TRBJ2-2): GAGVSQSPSNKVTEKGKDVELRCDPISGHTALYWYRQSLGQGLEFLIYFQGNSAPDKSGLPSDRFSAERTGGSVSTLTIQRTQQEDSAVYLCASRKRRNTGELFFGEGSRLTVL.

Only one count was recorded for this clone. The chain combines TRBV5-1 with TRBJ2-3, with a tentative D call TRBD2 (5 bases). The V gene lost 7 bases and the J gene lost 1 base, with 10 bases spanning the gap. Per the germline V gene, CDR1 is SGHRS and CDR2 is YFSETQ. The CDR3 extends over 13 amino acids. CDR3 nucleotide sequence: TGCGCCAGCGGAGTGGGAGGCACAGATACGCAGTATTTT. This encodes CASGVGGTDTQYF.

The gene calls are TRBV2 and TRBJ1-1; the D gene is possibly TRBD1 (5 bases). Trimming removed 8 bases at V and 6 bases at J, with 19 bases between. CDR1 and CDR2 from the germline V gene are SNHLY and FYNNEI. The CDR3 runs to 14 residues. CDR3: CASLGDSKSAEAFF. The CDR3 nucleotides read TGTGCCAGCCTTGGGGACTCCAAAAGCGCTGAAGCTTTCTTT.

V gene TRBV7-9 combines with J gene TRBJ2-2, with D tentatively TRBD1 (6 bases). Trimming took off 8 bases at V and 0 bases at J, with 10 bases between the two ends. This CDR3 has 14 residues. Germline CDR1 reads SEHNR; CDR2 reads FQNEAQ (reference sequence). CDR3 amino acids: CASLDRTNTGELFF. CDR3 in DNA: TGTGCCAGCCTAGACAGGACGAACACCGGGGAGCTGTTTTTT.

The chain joins TRBV19 to TRBJ2-4, with D perhaps matching TRBD2 (6 bases). Germline loops: CDR1 LNHDA, CDR2 SQIVND (reference sequence). The CDR3 covers 14 residues. V lost 8 bases and J 8 bases, leaving 19 bases between the germline ends. The CDR3 sequence: CASHSMQGGYIQYF. DNA of the CDR3: TGTGCCAGTCACTCCATGCAGGGAGGATACATTCAGTACTTC.

The V gene is TRBV2, the J gene TRBJ1-1; D may be TRBD1 (5 bases). Germline assignment: CDR1 SNHLY and CDR2 FYNNEI. V was shortened by 4 bases and J by 1 base, with 7 bases between the two germline ends. The CDR3 contains 13 residues. The CDR3 DNA reads TGTGCCAGCAGTGGGGGCCGGAACACTGAAGCTTTCTTT. Translated: CASSGGRNTEAFF.

The rearrangement links TRBV5-1 to TRBJ2-3; D is perhaps TRBD1 (6 bases). The CDR3 has 16 residues. Germline values: CDR1 SGHRS, CDR2 YFSETQ. Trimming removed 4 bases from V and 0 bases from J, with 15 bases in between. DNA for the CDR3: TGCGCCAGCAGCCCCCACGGGACAACTAGCACAGATACGCAGTATTTT. It yields the protein CASSPHGTTSTDTQYF. Supplemented by reference TRBV5-1 and TRBJ2-3, the full variable domain reads KAGVTQTPRYLIKTRGQQVTLSCSPISGHRSVSWYQQTPGQGLQFLFEYFSETQRNKGNFPGRFSGRQFSNSRSEMNVSTLELGDSALYLCASSPHGTTSTDTQYFGPGTRLTVL.

This rearrangement joins TRBV12-3 or TRBV12-4 to TRBJ1-1; D remains unclear. The V gene lost 2 bases and the J gene lost 1 base, with 5 bases spanning the gap. There are 13 residues in the CDR3. The CDR3 DNA reads as TGTGCCAGCAGTTTAAGACAGAACACTGAAGCTTTCTTT. It encodes CASSLRQNTEAFF.

The chain recombines TRBV14 with TRBJ1-6; perhaps TRBD1 as D (5 bases). Germline V CDR1 and CDR2: SGHDN, FVKESK. The V gene lost 0 bases and the J gene lost 10 bases, with 13 bases spanning the gap. There are 15 residues in the CDR3. The CDR3 sequence: CASSQEAGYLSPLHF. As DNA, the CDR3 is TGTGCCAGCAGCCAAGAAGCAGGGTACCTATCACCCCTCCACTTT.

This sequence joins TRBV19 and TRBJ1-1; no reliable D call. The germline gives CDR1 LNHDA, CDR2 SQIVND (reference sequence). V lost 0 bases and J lost 1, with 6 bases in between. CDR3 length: 14 residues. CDR3: CASSIEAANTEAFF. CDR3 bases: TGTGCCAGTAGTATAGAAGCGGCGAACACTGAAGCTTTCTTT.

The chain recombines TRBV15 with TRBJ1-1, with D possibly TRBD1 on 5 matching bases. Trimming removed 0 bases at V and 1 base at J, with 12 bases between. Germline V gives CDR1 LNHNV, CDR2 YYDKDF (reference sequence). This CDR3 has 16 residues. The CDR3, as DNA: TGTGCCACCAGCAGAGATAACGGACACCAGAACACTGAAGCTTTCTTT. Its translation is CATSRDNGHQNTEAFF.

This chain joins TRBV7-3 and TRBJ1-1; D is undetermined. The CDR3 contains 13 residues. V gave up 3 bases and J gave up 2 bases, with 7 bases separating them. CDR1 and CDR2 from the germline V gene are SGHTA and FQGTGA. In nucleotides, the CDR3 is TGTGCCAGCAGCTTTACCCTAAACACTGAAGCTTTCTTT. It yields the protein CASSFTLNTEAFF.

This clone was recorded a few times. The chain carries TRBV7-9 and TRBJ1-2, with D possibly TRBD1 on 6 matching bases. The CDR3 runs 17 residues. Trimming cost V 1 base and J 0 bases, with 15 bases left between them. Per the germline V gene, CDR1 is SEHNR and CDR2 is FQNEAQ (reference sequence). The CDR3 DNA follows: TGTGCCAGCAGCTTAGGGACCGGGACACCAACTAACTATGGCTACACCTTC. This sequence encodes CASSLGTGTPTNYGYTF. The full variable domain, its missing parts supplied by reference TRBV7-9 and TRBJ1-2, is DTGVSQNPRHKITKRGQNVTFRCDPISEHNRLYWYRQTLGQGPEFLTYFQNEAQLEKSRLLSDRFSAERPKGSFSTLEIQRTEQGDSAMYLCASSLGTGTPTNYGYTFGSGTRLTVV.

This chain links TRBV27 with TRBJ1-2; TRBD1 is a possible D gene (6 bases). V shed 6 bases and J shed 3 bases, with 17 bases lying between them. CDR1 is MNHEY and CDR2 is SMNVEV in the germline V gene (reference sequence). This CDR3 has 15 amino acids. The chain's CDR3 is CASSPRQGPHYGYTF. CDR3 nucleotide sequence: TGTGCCAGCAGCCCCCGTCAGGGGCCACACTATGGCTACACCTTC.

The chain links TRBV29-1 to TRBJ2-3; D might be TRBD1 (5 bases). The germline CDR1 and CDR2 sequences are SQVTM and ANQGSEA. CDR3 length equals 16 residues. V was cut by 8 bases and J by 4 bases, with 25 bases left in between. CDR3 residues: CSSSGWAGIDADTQYF. The CDR3 nucleotides are TGCAGCTCATCGGGTTGGGCAGGGATTGATGCAGATACGCAGTATTTT.